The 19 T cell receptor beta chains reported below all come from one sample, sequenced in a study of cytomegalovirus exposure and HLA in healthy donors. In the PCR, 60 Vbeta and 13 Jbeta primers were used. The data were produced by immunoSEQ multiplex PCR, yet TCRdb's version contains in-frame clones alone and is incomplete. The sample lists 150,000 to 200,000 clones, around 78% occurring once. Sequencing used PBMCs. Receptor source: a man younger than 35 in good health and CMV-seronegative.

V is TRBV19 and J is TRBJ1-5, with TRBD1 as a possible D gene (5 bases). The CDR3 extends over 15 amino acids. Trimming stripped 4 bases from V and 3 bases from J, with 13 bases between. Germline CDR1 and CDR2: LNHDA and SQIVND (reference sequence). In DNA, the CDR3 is TGTGCCAGTAGTAGAACTCGGGACTACAATCAGCCCCAGCATTTT. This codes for CASSRTRDYNQPQHF.

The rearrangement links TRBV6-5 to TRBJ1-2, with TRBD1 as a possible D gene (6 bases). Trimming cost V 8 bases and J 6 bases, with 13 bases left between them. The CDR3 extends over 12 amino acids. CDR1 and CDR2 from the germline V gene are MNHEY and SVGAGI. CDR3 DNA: TGTGCCAGCGGGCCGGGGGGCAATGGCTACACCTTC. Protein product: CASGPGGNGYTF.

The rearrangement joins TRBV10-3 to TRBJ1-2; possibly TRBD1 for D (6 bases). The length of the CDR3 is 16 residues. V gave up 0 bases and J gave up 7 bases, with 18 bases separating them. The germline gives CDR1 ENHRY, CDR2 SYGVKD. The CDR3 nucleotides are TGTGCCATCAGTGAGTCGAACAGGGAAGTCGTTTTTGGCTACACCTTC. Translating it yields CAISESNREVVFGYTF.

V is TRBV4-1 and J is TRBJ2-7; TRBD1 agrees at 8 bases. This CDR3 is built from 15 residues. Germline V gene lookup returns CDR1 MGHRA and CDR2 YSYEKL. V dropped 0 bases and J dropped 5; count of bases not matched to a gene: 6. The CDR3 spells CASSQDDRGPNEQYF. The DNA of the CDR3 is TGCGCCAGCAGCCAAGACGACAGGGGTCCGAACGAGCAGTACTTC.

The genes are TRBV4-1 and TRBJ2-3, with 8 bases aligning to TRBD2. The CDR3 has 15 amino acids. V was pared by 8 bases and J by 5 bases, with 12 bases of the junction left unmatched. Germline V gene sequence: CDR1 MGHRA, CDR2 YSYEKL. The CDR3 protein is CASGITGTSVDTQYF. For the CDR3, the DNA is TGCGCCAGCGGGATCACCGGGACTAGTGTAGATACGCAGTATTTT.

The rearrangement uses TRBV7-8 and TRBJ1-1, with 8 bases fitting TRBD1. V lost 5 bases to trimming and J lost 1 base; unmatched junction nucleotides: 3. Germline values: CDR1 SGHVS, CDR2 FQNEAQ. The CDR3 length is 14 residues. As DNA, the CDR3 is TGTGCCAGCAGCGCAGGGACAGGGAACACTGAAGCTTTCTTT. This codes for CASSAGTGNTEAFF.

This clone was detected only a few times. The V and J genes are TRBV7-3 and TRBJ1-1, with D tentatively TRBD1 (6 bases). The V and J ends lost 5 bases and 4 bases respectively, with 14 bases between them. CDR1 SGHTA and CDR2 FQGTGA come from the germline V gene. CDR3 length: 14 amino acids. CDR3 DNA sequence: TGTGCCAGCAGCAGGGACACTTCGGGCACTGAAGCTTTCTTT. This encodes CASSRDTSGTEAFF.

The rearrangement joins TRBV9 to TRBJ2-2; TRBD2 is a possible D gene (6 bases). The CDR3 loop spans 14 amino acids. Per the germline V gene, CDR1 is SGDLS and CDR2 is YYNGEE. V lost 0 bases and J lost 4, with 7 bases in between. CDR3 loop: CASSVGGVTGELFF. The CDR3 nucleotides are TGTGCCAGCAGCGTAGGCGGGGTCACCGGGGAGCTGTTTTTT.

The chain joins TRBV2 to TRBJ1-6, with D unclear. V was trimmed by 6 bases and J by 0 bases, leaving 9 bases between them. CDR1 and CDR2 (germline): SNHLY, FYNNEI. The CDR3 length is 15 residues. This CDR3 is CASRFESSYNSPLHF. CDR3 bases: TGTGCCAGCAGGTTTGAGAGCTCCTATAATTCACCCCTCCACTTT.

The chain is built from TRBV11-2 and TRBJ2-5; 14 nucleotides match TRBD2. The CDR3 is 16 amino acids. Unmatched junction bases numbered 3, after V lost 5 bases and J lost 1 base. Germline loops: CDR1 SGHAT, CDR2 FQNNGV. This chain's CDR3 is CASSQTSGRVQETQYF. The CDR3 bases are TGTGCCAGCAGCCAGACTAGCGGGAGGGTCCAAGAGACCCAGTACTTC.

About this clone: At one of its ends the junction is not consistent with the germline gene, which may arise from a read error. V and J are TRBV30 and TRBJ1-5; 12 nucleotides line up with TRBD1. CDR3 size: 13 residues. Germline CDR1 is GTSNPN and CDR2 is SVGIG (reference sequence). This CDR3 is CAWSQGQGAEMVF. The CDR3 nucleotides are TGTGCCTGGAGTCAGGGACAGGGGGCCGAGATGGTGTTT.

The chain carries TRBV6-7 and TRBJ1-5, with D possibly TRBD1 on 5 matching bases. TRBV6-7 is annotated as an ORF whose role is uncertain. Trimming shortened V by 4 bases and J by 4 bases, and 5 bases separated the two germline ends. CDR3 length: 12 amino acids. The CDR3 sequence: CASSSGNQPQHF. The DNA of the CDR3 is TGTGCCAGCAGTTCAGGGAATCAGCCCCAGCATTTT.

Here the CDR3 reads CASRPGQGAGEQYF. The CDR3 bases are TGCGCCAGCAGACCGGGACAGGGGGCCGGGGAGCAGTACTTC. V and J are TRBV5-1 and TRBJ2-7; the match to TRBD1 covers 12 bases. The trim removed 5 bases at V and 7 bases at J, leaving 7 bases unmatched. Per the germline V gene, CDR1 is SGHRS and CDR2 is YFSETQ. The CDR3 spans 14 residues.

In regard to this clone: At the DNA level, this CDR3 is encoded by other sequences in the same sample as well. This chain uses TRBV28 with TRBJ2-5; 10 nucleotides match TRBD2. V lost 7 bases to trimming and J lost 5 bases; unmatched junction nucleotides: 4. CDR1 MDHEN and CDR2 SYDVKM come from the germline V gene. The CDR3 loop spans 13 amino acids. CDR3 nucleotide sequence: TGTGCCAGCACCTTGGGACTAGCGGAGACCCAGTACTTC. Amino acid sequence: CASTLGLAETQYF.

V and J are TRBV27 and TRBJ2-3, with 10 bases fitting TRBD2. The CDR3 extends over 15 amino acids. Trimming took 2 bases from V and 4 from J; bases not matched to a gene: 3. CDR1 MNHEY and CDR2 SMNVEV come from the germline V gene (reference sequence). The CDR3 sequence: CASSLLAGVPDTQYF. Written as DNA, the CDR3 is TGTGCCAGCAGTTTACTAGCGGGAGTGCCAGATACGCAGTATTTT.

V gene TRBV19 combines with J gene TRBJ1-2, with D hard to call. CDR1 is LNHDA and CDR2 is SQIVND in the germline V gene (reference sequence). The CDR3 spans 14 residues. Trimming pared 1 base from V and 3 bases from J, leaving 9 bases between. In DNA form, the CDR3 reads TGTGCCAGTAGTATAGGGATCGGAGACTATGGCTACACCTTC. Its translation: CASSIGIGDYGYTF.

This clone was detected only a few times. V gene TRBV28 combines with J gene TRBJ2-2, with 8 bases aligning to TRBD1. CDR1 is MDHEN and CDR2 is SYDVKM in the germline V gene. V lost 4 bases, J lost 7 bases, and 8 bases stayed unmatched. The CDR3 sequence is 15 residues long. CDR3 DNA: TGTGCCAGCAGTTCAGACAGGGGAAGGGGCGGGGAGCTGTTTTTT. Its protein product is CASSSDRGRGGELFF.

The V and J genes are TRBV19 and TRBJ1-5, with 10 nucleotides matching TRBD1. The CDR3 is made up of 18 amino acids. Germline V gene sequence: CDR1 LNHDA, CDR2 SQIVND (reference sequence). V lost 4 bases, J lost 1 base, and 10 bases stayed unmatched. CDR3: CASSRQTGGVKSNQPQHF. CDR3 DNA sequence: TGTGCCAGTAGTAGACAGACAGGGGGCGTAAAGAGCAATCAGCCCCAGCATTTT.

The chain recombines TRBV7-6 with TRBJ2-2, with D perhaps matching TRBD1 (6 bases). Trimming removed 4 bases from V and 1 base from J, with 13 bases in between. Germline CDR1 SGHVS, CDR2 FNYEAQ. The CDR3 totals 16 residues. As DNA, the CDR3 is TGTGCCAGCAGCTCCCAGGGGCCTGGGAACACCGGGGAGCTGTTTTTT. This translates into CASSSQGPGNTGELFF.